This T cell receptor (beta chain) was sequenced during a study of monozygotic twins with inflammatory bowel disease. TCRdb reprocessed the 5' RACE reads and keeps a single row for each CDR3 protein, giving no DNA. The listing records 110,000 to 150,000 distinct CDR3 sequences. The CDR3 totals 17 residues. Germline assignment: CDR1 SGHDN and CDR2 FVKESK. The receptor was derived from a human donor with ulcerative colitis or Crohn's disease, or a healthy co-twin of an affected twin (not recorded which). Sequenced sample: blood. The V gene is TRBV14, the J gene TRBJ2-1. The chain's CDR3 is CASSHLFRASSYNEQFF.